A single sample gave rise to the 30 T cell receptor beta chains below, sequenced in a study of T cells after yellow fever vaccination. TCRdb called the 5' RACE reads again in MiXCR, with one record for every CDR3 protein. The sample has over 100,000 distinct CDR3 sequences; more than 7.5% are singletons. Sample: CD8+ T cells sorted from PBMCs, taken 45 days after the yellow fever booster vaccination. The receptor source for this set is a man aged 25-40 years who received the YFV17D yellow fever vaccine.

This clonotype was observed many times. The CDR3 is CASSLGDSEQFF. CDR3 bases: TGCGCCAGCAGCTTGGGGGACAGTGAGCAGTTCTTC. This rearrangement joins TRBV5-1 to TRBJ2-1; TRBD1 matches at 7 bases. This CDR3 contains 12 residues. The V and J ends lost 0 bases and 9 bases, in that order; junction bases with no gene match: 0. Germline loops: CDR1 SGHRS, CDR2 YFSETQ.

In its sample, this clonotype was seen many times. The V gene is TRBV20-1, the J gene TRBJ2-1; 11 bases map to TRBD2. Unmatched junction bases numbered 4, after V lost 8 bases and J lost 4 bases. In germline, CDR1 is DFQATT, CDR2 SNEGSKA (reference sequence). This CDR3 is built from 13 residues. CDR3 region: CSSGLADYNEQFF. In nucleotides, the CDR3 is TGCAGTTCGGGACTAGCGGATTACAATGAGCAGTTCTTC.

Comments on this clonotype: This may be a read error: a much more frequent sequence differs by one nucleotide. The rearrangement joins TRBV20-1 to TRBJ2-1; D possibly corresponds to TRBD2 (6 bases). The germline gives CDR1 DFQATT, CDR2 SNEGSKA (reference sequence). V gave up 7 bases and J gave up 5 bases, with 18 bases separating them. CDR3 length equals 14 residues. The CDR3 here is CSVWDSYVNNEQFF. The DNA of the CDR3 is TGCAGTGTTTGGGACTCCTATGTAAACAATGAGCAGTTCTTC.

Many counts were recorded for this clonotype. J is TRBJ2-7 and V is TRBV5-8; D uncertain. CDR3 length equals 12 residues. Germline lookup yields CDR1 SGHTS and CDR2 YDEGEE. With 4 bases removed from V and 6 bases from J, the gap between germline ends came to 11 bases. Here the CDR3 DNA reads TGTGCCAGCAGCCCCAAGGATCGCGAGCAGTACTTC. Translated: CASSPKDREQYF.

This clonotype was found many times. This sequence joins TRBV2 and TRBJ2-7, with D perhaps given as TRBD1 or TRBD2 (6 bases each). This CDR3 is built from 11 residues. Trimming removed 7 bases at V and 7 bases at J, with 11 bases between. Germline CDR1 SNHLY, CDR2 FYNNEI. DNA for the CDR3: TGTGCCAGCATCCAGGGGAGGGAGCAGTACTTC. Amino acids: CASIQGREQYF.

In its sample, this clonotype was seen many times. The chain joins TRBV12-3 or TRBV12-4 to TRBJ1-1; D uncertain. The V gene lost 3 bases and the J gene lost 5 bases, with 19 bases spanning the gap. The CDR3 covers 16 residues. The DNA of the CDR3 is TGTGCCAGCAGTTTGGTTGGTGGACCCCGGGGAACTGAAGCTTTCTTT. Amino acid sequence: CASSLVGGPRGTEAFF.

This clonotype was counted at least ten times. CDR3 loop: CASSEWRVSSYNEQFF. In DNA, the CDR3 is TGTGCCAGCAGTGAATGGAGGGTTAGCTCCTACAATGAGCAGTTCTTC. J is TRBJ2-1 and V is TRBV25-1; a weak D match, TRBD2 (6 bases). The ends were cut back, 1 base at V and 0 bases at J, with 10 bases in the middle. The CDR3 totals 16 residues. CDR1 MGHDK and CDR2 SYGVNS come from the germline V gene. Full variable domain (rest looked up from reference TRBV25-1 and TRBJ2-1): EADIYQTPRYLVIGTGKKITLECSQTMGHDKMYWYQQDPGMELHLIHYSYGVNSTEKGDLSSESTVSRIRTEHFPLTLESARPSHTSQYLCASSEWRVSSYNEQFFGPGTRLTVL.

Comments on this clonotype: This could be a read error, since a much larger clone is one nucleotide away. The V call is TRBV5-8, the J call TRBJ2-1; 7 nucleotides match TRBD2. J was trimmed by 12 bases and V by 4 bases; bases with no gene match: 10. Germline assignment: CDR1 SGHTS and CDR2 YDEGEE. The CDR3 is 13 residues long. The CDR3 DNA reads TGTGCCAGCAGCCGGGACTATCCCTCGGGGCAGTTCTTC. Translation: CASSRDYPSGQFF.

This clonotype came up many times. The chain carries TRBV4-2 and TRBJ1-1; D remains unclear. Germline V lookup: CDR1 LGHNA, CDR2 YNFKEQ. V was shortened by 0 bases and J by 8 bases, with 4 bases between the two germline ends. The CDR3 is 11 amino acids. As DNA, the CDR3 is TGTGCCAGCAGCCAAGATAGGGAAGCTTTCTTT. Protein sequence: CASSQDREAFF.

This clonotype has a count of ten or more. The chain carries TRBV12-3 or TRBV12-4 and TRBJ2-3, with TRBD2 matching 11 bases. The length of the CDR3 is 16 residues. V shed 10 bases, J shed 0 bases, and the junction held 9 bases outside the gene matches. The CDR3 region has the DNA TGTGCCACCGACCGGGGACTAGCGGACAGCACAGATACGCAGTATTTT. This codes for CATDRGLADSTDTQYF.

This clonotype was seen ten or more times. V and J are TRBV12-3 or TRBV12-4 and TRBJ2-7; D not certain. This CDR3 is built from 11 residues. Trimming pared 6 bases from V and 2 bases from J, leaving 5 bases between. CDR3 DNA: TGTGCCAGCAGGGTAGCCTACGAGCAGTACTTC. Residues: CASRVAYEQYF.

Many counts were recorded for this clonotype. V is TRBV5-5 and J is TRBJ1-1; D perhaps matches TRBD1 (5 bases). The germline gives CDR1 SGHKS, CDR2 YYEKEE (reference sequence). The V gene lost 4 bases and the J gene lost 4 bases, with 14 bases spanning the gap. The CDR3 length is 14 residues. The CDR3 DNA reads TGTGCCAGCAGCATCGGTGGGACTGGCACTGAAGCTTTCTTT. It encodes CASSIGGTGTEAFF.

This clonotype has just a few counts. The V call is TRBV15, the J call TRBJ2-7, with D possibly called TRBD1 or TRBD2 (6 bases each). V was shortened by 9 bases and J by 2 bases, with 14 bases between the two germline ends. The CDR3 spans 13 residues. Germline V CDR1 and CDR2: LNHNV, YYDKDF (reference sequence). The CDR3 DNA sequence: TGTGCCACGTCTGGGGGGCAGACCTACGAGCAGTACTTC. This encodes CATSGGQTYEQYF.

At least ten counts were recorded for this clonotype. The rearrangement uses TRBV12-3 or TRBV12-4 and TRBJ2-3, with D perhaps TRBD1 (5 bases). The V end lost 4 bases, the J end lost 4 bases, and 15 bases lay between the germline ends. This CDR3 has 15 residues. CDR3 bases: TGTGCCAGCAGTTCCCGGCAGGGCGTCTCAGATACGCAGTATTTT. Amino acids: CASSSRQGVSDTQYF.

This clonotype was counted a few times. Here the CDR3 DNA reads TGTGCCAGCAGCCCAGGGACTTCGAGCGCCATATATTTT. This codes for CASSPGTSSAIYF. This chain uses TRBV9 with TRBJ1-3, with D possibly being TRBD1 (5 bases). This CDR3 spans 13 amino acids. V was shortened by 4 bases and J by 11 bases, with 16 bases between the two germline ends. CDR1 is SGDLS and CDR2 is YYNGEE in the germline V gene.

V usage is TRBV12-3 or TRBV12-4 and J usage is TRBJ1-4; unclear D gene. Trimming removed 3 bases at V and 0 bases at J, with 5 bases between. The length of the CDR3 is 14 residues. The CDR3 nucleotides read TGTGCCAGCAGTTTTAGTGCAACTAATGAAAAACTGTTTTTT. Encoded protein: CASSFSATNEKLFF.

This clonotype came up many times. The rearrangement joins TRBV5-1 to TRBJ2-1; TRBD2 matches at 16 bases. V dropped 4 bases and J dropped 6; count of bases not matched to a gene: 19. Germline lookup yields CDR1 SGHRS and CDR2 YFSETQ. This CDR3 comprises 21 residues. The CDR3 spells CASSGGTQGLAGGPIANEQFF. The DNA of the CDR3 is TGCGCCAGCAGCGGCGGGACTCAGGGACTAGCGGGAGGGCCCATCGCCAATGAGCAGTTCTTC. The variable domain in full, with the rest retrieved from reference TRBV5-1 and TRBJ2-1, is KAGVTQTPRYLIKTRGQQVTLSCSPISGHRSVSWYQQTPGQGLQFLFEYFSETQRNKGNFPGRFSGRQFSNSRSEMNVSTLELGDSALYLCASSGGTQGLAGGPIANEQFFGPGTRLTVL.

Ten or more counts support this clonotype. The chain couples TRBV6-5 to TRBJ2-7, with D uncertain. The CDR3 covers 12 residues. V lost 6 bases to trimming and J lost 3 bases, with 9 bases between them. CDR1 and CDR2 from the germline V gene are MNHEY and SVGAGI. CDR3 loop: CASRRWGYEQYF. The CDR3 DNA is TGTGCCAGCAGGCGATGGGGCTACGAGCAGTACTTC.

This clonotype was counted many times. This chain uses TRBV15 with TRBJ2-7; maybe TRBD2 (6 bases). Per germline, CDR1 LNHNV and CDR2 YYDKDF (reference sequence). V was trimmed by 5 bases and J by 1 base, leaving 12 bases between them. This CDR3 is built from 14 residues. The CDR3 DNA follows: TGTGCCACCAGCCCTATCGGGAGTTCCTACGAGCAGTACTTC. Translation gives CATSPIGSSYEQYF.

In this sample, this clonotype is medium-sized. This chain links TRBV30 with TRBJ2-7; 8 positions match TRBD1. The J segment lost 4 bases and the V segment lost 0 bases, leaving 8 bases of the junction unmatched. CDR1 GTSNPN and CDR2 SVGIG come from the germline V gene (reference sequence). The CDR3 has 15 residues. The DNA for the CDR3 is TGTGCCTGGAGTGTAGCCGGGACAGGTTATTACGAGCAGTACTTC. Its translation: CAWSVAGTGYYEQYF.

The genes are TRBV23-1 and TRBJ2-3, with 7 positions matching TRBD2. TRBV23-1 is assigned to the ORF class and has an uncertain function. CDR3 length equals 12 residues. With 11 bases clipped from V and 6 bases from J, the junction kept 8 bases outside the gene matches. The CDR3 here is CAYWGGMDTQYF. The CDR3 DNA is TGCGCCTACTGGGGGGGTATGGATACGCAGTATTTT.

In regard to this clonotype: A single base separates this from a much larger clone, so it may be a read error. As DNA, the CDR3 is TGTGCCAGCAGGCAAGGCGGGCCTCACGAGACCCAGTACTTC. Residues: CASRQGGPHETQYF. V usage is TRBV12-3 or TRBV12-4 and J usage is TRBJ2-5; the D gene is possibly TRBD2 (5 bases). V lost 6 bases to trimming and J lost 5 bases, with 16 bases between them. The CDR3 contains 14 residues.

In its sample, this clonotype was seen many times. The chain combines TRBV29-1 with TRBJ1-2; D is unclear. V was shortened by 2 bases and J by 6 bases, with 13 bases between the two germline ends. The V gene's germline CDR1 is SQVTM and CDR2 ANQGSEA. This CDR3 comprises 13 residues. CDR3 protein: CSVETTVVHGYTF. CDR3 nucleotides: TGCAGCGTTGAAACCACAGTCGTCCATGGCTACACCTTC.

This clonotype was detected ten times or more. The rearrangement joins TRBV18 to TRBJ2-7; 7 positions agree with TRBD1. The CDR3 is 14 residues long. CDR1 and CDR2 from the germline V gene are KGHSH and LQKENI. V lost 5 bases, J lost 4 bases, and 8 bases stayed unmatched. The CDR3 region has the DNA TGTGCCAGCTCATCGACAGGGAAGTTTTACGAGCAGTACTTC. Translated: CASSSTGKFYEQYF.

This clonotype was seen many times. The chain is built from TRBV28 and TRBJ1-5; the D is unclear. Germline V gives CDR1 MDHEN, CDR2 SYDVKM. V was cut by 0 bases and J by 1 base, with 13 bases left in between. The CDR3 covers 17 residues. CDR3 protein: CASSLWPAPRSNQPQHF. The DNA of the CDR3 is TGTGCCAGCAGTTTATGGCCGGCGCCAAGGAGCAATCAGCCCCAGCATTTT. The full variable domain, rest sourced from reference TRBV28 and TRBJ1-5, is DVKVTQSSRYLVKRTGEKVFLECVQDMDHENMFWYRQDPGLGLRLIYFSYDVKMKEKGDIPEGYSVSREKKERFSLILESASTNQTSMYLCASSLWPAPRSNQPQHFGDGTRLSIL.

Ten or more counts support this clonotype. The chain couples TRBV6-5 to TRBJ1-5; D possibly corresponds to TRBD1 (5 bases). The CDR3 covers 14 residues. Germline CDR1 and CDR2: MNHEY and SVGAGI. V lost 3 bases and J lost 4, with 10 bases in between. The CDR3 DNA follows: TGTGCCAGCAGTTATGAGGGGAAGAATCAGCCCCAGCATTTT. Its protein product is CASSYEGKNQPQHF.

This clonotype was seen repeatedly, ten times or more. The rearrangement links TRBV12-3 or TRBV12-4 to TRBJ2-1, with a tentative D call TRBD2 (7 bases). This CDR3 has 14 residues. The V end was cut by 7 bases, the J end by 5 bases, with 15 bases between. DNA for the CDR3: TGTGCCAGCACCCTCGGGGGGCGGCACAATGAGCAGTTCTTC. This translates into CASTLGGRHNEQFF.

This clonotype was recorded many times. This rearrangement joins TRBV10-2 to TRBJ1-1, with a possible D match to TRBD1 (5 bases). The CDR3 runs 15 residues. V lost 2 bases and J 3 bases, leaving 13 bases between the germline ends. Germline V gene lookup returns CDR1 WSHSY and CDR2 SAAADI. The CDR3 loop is CASSEIYGTYTEAFF. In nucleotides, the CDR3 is TGCGCCAGCAGTGAGATCTACGGGACCTACACTGAAGCTTTCTTT.

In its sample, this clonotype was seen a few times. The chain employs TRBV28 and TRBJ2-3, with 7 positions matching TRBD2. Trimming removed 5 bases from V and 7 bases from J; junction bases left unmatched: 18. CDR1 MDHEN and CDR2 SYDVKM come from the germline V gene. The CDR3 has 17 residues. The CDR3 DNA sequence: TGTGCCAGCAGTCCGTACCGGGCCCTAGGGGAGGGGAATACGCAGTATTTT. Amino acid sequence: CASSPYRALGEGNTQYF.

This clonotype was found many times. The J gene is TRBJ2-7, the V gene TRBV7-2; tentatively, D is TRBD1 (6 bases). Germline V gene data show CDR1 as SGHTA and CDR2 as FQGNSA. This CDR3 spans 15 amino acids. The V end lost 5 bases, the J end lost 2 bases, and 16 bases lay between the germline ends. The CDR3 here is CASSRNPRDTYEQYF. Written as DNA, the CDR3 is TGTGCCAGCAGCCGAAACCCCCGGGACACCTACGAGCAGTACTTC.